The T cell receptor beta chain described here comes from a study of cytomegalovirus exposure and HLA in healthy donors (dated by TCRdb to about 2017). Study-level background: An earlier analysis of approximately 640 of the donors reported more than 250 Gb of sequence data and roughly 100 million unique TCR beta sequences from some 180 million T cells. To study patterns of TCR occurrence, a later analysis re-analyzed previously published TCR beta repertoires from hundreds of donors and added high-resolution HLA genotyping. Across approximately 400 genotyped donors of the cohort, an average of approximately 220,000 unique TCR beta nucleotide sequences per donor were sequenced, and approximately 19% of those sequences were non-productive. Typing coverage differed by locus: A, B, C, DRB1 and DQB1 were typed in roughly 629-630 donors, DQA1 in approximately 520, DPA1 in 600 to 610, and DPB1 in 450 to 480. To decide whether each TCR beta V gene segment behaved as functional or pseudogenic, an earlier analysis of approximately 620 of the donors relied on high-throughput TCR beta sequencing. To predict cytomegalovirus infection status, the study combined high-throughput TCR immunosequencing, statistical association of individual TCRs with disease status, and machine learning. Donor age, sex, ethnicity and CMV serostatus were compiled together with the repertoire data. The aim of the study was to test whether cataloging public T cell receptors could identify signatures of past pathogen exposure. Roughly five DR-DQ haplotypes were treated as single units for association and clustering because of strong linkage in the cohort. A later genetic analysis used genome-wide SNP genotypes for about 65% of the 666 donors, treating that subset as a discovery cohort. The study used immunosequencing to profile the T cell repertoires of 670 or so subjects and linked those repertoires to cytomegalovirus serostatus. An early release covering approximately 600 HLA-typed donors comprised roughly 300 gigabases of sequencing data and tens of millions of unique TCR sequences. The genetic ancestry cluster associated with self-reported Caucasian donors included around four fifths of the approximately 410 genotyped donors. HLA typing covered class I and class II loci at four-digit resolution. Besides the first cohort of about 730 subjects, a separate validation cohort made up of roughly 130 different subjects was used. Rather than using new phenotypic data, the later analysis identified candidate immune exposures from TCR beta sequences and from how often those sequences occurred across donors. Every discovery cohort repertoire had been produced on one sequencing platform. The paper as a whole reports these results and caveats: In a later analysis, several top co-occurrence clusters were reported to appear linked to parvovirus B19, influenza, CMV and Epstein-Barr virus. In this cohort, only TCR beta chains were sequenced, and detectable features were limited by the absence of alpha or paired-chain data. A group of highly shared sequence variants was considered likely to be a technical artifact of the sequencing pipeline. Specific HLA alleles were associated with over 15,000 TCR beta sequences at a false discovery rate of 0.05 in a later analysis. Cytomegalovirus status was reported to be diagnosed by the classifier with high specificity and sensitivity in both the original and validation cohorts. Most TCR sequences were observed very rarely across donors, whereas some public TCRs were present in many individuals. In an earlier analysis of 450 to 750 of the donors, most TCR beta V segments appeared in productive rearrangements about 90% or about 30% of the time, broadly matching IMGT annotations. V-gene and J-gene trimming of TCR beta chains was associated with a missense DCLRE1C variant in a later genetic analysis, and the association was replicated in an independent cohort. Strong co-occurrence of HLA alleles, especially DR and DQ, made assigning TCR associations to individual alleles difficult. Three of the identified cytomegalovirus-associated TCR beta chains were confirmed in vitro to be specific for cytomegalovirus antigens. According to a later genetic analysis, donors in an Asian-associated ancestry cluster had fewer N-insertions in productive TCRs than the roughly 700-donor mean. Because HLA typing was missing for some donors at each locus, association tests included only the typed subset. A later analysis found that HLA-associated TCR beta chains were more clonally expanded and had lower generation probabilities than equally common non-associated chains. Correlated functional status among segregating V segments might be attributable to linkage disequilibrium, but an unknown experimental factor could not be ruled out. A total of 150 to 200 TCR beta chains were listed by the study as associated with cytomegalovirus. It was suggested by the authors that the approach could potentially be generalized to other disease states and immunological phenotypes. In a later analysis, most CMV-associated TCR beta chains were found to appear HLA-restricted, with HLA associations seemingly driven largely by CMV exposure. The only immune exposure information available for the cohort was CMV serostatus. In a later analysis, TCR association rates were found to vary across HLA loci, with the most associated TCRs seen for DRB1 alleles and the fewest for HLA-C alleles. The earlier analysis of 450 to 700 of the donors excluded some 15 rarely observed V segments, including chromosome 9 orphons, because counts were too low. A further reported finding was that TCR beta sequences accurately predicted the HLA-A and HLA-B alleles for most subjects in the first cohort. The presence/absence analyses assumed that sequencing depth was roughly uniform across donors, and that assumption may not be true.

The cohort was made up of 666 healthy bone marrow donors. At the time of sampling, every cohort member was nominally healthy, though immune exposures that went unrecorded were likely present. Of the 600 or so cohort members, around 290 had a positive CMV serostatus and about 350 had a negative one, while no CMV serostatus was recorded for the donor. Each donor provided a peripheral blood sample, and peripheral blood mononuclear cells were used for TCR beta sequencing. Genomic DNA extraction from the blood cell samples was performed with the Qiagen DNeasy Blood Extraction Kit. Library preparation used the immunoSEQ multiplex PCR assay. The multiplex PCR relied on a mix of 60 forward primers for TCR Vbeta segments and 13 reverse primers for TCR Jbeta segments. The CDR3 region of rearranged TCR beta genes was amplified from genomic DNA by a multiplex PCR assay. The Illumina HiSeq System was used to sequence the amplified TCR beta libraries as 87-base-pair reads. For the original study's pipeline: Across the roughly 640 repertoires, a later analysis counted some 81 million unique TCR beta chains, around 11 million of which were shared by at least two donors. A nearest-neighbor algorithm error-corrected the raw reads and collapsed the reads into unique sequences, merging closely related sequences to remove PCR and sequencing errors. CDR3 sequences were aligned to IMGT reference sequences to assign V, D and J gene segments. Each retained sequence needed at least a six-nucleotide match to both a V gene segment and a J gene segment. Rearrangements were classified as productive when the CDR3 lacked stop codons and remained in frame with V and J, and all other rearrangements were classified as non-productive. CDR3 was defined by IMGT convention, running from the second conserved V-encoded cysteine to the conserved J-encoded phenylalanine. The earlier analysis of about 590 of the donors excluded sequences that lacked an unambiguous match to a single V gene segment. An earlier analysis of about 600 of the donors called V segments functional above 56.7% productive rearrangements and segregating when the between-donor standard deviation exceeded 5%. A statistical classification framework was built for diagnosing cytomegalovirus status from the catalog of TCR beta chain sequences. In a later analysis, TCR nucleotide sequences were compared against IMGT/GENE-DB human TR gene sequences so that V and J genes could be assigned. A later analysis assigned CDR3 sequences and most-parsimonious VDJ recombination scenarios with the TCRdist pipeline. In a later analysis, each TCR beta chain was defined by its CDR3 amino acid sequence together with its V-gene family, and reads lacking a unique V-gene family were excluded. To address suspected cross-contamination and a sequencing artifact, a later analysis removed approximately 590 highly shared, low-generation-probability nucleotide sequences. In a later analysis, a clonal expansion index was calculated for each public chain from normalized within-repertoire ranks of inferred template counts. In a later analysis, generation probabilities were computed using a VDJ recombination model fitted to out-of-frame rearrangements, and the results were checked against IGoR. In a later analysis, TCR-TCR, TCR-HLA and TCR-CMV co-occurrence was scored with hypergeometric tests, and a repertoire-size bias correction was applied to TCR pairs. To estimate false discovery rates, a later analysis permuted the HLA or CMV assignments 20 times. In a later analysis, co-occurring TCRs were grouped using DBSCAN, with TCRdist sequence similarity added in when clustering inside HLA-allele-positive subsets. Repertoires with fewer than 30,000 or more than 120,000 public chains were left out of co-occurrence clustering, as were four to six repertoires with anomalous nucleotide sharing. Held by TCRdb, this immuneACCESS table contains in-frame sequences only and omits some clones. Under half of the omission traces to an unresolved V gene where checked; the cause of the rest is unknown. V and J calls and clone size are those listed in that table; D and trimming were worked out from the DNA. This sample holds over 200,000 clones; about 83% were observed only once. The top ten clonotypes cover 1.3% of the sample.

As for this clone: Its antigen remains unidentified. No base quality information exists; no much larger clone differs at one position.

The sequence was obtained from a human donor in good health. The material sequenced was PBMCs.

The CDR3 loop reads CASSQDPKNIQYF. The nucleotide sequence is given as TGCGCCAGCAGCCAAGATCCTAAAAACATTCAGTACTTC. Recombination linked TRBV4-1 to TRBJ2-4; the D gene assignment is ambiguous. V gives up 0 bases and J gives up 4 bases, and the segment between their germline ends measures 4 bases. CDR1 and CDR2 were assigned from the germline V gene as MGHRA and YSYEKL. The CDR3 spans 13 residues, from the cysteine through the phenylalanine. Here the CDR3 DNA is all that survives: 39 bases in frame from base 1.